The source of this T cell receptor beta chain is a study of beta chain features in type 1 diabetes (dated by TCRdb to 2017 to 2018). Describing the broader study: Mean age, gender distribution, total cell number and subset yield were not different between patients and healthy donors. The study compared TCRB repertoires of sorted circulating CD4+ T cell subsets between recently diagnosed type 1 diabetes patients and matched healthy donors. A total of approximately 100 million sorted cells were examined across all samples, and the number of cells per subset was strongly correlated with RNA yield. Regulatory and stem cell-like memory subsets were obtained from only 8 patients and roughly 8 healthy donors, while naive and central memory subsets were obtained from all 30 or so donors. The paper as a whole reports these results and caveats: Shorter templates might have been favored by PCR, but patient and control samples were amplified and corrected together, so both groups would have been affected equally by any skew. The naive, central memory and regulatory TCRB repertoires appeared to resemble one another more closely among patients than among healthy donors. A moderate but significant shortening of TCRB CDR3 length was observed in type 1 diabetes patients in all four CD4+ subsets. Fewer insertions and more nucleotide deletions at VDJ recombination sites were observed in patients with type 1 diabetes, implying thymic rearrangement abnormalities. Because small numbers of individuals were included in the HLA sub-analyses, any influence of HLA type on TCRB rearrangement was left unresolved. Sequencing cDNA rather than genomic DNA could over-represent highly expressing activated cells, although activation and CD3 levels did not differ between groups.

In the case of this clone: The target of this receptor is not known. No base qualities exist here, and no much larger clone lies one base off it.

Trimming costs V 0 bases and J 3 bases, and their ends lie 20 bases apart. Via the germline V gene, CDR1 is MGHRA and CDR2 YSYEKL. From the cysteine through the phenylalanine, the CDR3 covers 19 amino acids. The CDR3 DNA has 57 bases and is translated from base 1. The entire isolated RNA was reverse transcribed using the High Capacity cDNA Reverse Transcription Kit, and thus expressed TCRB transcripts were sequenced. Deep immunoSEQ sequencing was performed on naive, central memory and regulatory T cell samples, with an average of around 3.4 million total reads per sample. Sorted cells were lysed in RLT buffer, and RNA was extracted using DNase-treated RNeasy Micro or Mini kits according to cell number. To prevent cross-contamination, each cell subset was processed individually, whereas patient and healthy donor samples were processed jointly. TCRB sequences were amplified from cDNA with the immunoSEQ multiplex PCR, producing 87-bp fragments spanning the CDR3 region. Sequencing of the amplicons was performed on the Illumina HiSeq platform. The authors' analysis ran thus. PCR bias was corrected computationally using synthetic template baselines, and reads within Hamming distance 2 were collapsed, with unmergeable singletons discarded. Reads were aligned to IMGT to assign V, D and J genes, CDR3 length, and insertions or deletions at six rearrangement sites. Clonotype counts were normalized to sorted cell number within each subset before computing true diversity and Gini coefficients with the tcR R package. Repertoire sharing was quantified using the overlap coefficient calculated on TCRB nucleotide sequences. The table comes from immuneACCESS by way of TCRdb, which keeps in-frame sequences with V and J called. Part of the clones is missing from these tables; in studies checked, under half for an unresolved V gene and the rest for unknown reasons. V, J and clone size derive from that table, while D and trimming were established from the DNA sequence. The sample table records roughly 140,000 clones; under 60% of these occur just once. The ten largest clones represent under 0.45% of the sample.

Each donor gave one peripheral blood draw, approximately 110 mL on average, collected into heparinised tubes. Naive, central memory, regulatory and stem cell-like memory CD4+ T cells were sorted on a BD FACSAria II using a panel including CD45RO, CCR7, CD25, CD127, CD95 and CD27. Every sorted population had a purity above 98%. PBMCs were separated immediately by Lymphoprep density gradient centrifugation and were stained directly, without being cultured. So that batch effects would be minimized, each experiment stained and sorted samples in pairs, pairing one healthy donor with one patient. The sequenced sample was Tregs from blood. The cell subset or site label corresponds to: regulatory CD4+ T cells. The TCR sequence derives from a young man in good health. The chain uses TRBV4-1 and TRBJ1-4; a weak D assignment points to TRBD1 (5 bases agree). The CDR3 has the sequence CASSQEWGLTRAANEKLFF. The DNA sequence is as follows: TGCGCCAGCAGCCAAGAGTGGGGACTGACGCGCGCGGCTAATGAAAAACTGTTTTTT.